The rows below give T cell receptor beta chains drawn from one sample of a study of CD8 T cells in ankylosing spondylitis. Each CDR3 protein is one row after TCRdb ran MiXCR on the 5' RACE reads. This repertoire shows around 300,000 distinct CDR3 sequences, about a fifth found once; its top ten account for approximately 3.7%. The sample comprised blood, either unsorted or a sorted T cell fraction (not recorded which). These receptors came from a female donor with ankylosing spondylitis or in good health (not recorded which). The CDR3 runs from the conserved cysteine through the conserved F or W. The D gene is left open where the match is weak. Some rows have no size entry. The others give once, few or many, or a class for an expanded clone.

J	D	size	V	DNA	CDR3
TRBJ2-3	-	-	TRBV7-2	TGTGCCAGCAGCACAGTCTGGCGGGGAAACACAGATACGCAGTATTTT	CASSTVWRGNTDTQYF
TRBJ2-1	TRBD2	-	TRBV30	TGTGCCTGGAGGGCCGGGAGGCTAGCGGGAGACAATGAGCAGTTCTTC	CAWRAGRLAGDNEQFF
TRBJ2-7	TRBD2	-	TRBV4-3	TGCGCCAGCAGCCAAACTCGGGGTAGCGGGAGCTCCTACGAGCAGTACTTC	CASSQTRGSGSSYEQYF
TRBJ2-3	TRBD1	-	TRBV5-1	TGCGCCAGCAGCTTGGGGCCGGGACAGGGATCAGATACGCAGTATTTT	CASSLGPGQGSDTQYF
TRBJ1-3	-	few	TRBV20-1	TGCAGTGCTACGGGATCACTTAGCACCATATATTTT	CSATGSLSTIYF
TRBJ1-2	TRBD1	many	TRBV20-1	TGCAGTGCCAGGGGGGACGGTTCAAACTATGGCTACACCTTC	CSARGDGSNYGYTF
TRBJ2-1	TRBD2	few	TRBV7-2	TGTGCCAGCAGCCTCCCGGGACTAGCGCAGTTCTTC	CASSLPGLAQFF
TRBJ1-3	TRBD1	-	TRBV25-1	TGTGCCAGCAAAAGCCGGGACAGAGATGGAAACACCATATATTTT	CASKSRDRDGNTIYF
TRBJ2-3	-	few	TRBV20-1	TGCAGTGAGAGGGCGACAGATACGCAGTATTTT	CSERATDTQYF
TRBJ2-1	TRBD2	-	TRBV5-1	TGCGCCAGCAGCTCGAACGCGGGAGGTGCCTACTCCTACAATGAGCAGTTCTTC	CASSSNAGGAYSYNEQFF
TRBJ2-7	TRBD2	-	TRBV12-5	TGTGCTAGTGGTTTGGAAACTAGCGGGAGGCTCCCCTACGAGCAGTACTTC	CASGLETSGRLPYEQYF
TRBJ2-1	TRBD2	-	TRBV4-2	TGTGCCAGCAGCCAAGCGGGAGGGCTCTACAATGAGCAGTTCTTC	CASSQAGGLYNEQFF
TRBJ2-7	-	-	TRBV25-1	TGTGCCAGCAGTGAGATAGGCCCATCCTACGAGCAGTACTTC	CASSEIGPSYEQYF
TRBJ1-2	-	-	TRBV5-4	TGTGCCAGCAGCGTGGACGGAGACTATGGCTACACCTTC	CASSVDGDYGYTF
TRBJ2-2	-	-	TRBV7-2	TGTGCCAGCAGCTTAGCGAACTCGAACGGGGAGCTGTTTTTT	CASSLANSNGELFF
TRBJ2-5	TRBD2	many	TRBV29-1	TGCAGCGTTTTAGCGGGAGGAACAGGCCAGTACTTC	CSVLAGGTGQYF
TRBJ1-4	-	-	TRBV18	TGTGCCAGCTCCTCCGGTGGGAATGAAAAACTGTTTTTT	CASSSGGNEKLFF
TRBJ2-7	-	many	TRBV29-1	TGCAGCGTTCTCACAGGGTTGCGTGGCTACGAGCAGTACTTC	CSVLTGLRGYEQYF
TRBJ2-4	-	few	TRBV29-1	TGCAGCGTTGAAGTCGGCAACCCCGGTAGGAATAGCACTCAGTACTTC	CSVEVGNPGRNSTQYF
TRBJ2-1	TRBD2	-	TRBV19	TGTGCCAGTAGTATCCTGACTAGCGGGAGGGATGAGCAGTTCTTC	CASSILTSGRDEQFF
TRBJ2-7	TRBD1	few	TRBV20-1	TGCAGTGCTAACCGGGACAGGGGGCAGCAGTACTTC	CSANRDRGQQYF
TRBJ2-3	-	-	TRBV7-2	TGTGCCAGCAGCTTAGGTGGCGCTGAGGGGGATACGCAGTATTTT	CASSLGGAEGDTQYF
TRBJ2-5	-	many	TRBV20-1	TGCAGTGCTAGCGCGGCAGGATTGACGGAGACCCAGTACTTC	CSASAAGLTETQYF
TRBJ2-1	-	-	TRBV20-1	TGCAGTGCTAGAGCACAGCGCCCCTACAATGAGCAGTTCTTC	CSARAQRPYNEQFF
TRBJ2-5	TRBD1	-	TRBV9	TGTGCCAGCAGCGAGGGACAGATTCAAGAGACCCAGTACTTC	CASSEGQIQETQYF
TRBJ2-3	TRBD2	-	TRBV7-9	TGTGCCAGCAGCGGGACTAGCGTTGATACGCAGTATTTT	CASSGTSVDTQYF